This TCR beta chain was retrieved from a study of CD4 T cell repertoires in COVID-19 (dated by TCRdb to about 2021). Turning to the overall study: To analyze cross-reactivity, CFSE-low cells were expanded with IL-2 for less than 11 days and then labeled again and restimulated with spike proteins from other coronaviruses. Subset-level TCR Vbeta repertoire analysis of SARS-CoV-2-reactive T cells was performed in a few recovered individuals. In COVID-19-recovered individuals, the study described naturally processed CD4+ T cell responses to SARS-CoV-2 spike and nucleoprotein and used TCR Vbeta sequencing to evaluate clonal composition.

Beyond this particular receptor, the publication reports: Consistent with cross-reactivity, between roughly 6 and 25% of SARS-CoV-2 clonotypes also showed up in secondary cultures stimulated with SARS-CoV and/or HKU1 spike. Several of the most expanded SARS-CoV-2-reactive clonotypes were present in two or all three memory subsets, which suggests intraclonal diversification.

In the paper's terms, the time point label means: sample from a COVID-19-recovered individual after infection. Donors were patients who had recovered from mild-to-severe COVID-19. Uncultured memory T cell samples were sequenced directly after ex vivo isolation. From peripheral blood mononuclear cells, the researchers isolated CD4+ total memory, central memory, effector memory and circulating T follicular helper cells. Of note for this clone: The clone's antigen remains unknown. Base qualities were left out, and no much larger clone turns up one base away.

Per the germline V gene, MDHEN is the CDR1 and SYDVKM is the CDR2. The CDR3 sequence holds 15 residues, the cysteine and phenylalanine included. The retained sequence is limited to the CDR3, 45 bases, with the frame set at the first base. V lost 5 bases and J lost 6 bases, and the count of bases not matched to a germline gene is 7. Receptors were amplified or captured by the immunoSEQ multiplex PCR assay. From the authors' description of their analysis: The Chao-Jaccard similarity index and counts of shared clonotypes were used to quantify repertoire overlap between subsets. The immuneACCESS repertoire file appears here via TCRdb, limited to in-frame rearrangements. These files lack a portion of the clones; in checked studies, under half of the deficit traces to unresolved V genes, and the cause of the others is not known. The D gene and trimming were derived from the DNA, and the V and J assignments and clone size from that table. The sample table contains over 75,000 clones; only one count was recorded for 80% to 90% of them. The ten largest make up over 0.45% of the sample.

This chain joins TRBV28 to TRBJ2-1, with TRBD2 identical over 10 junction bases. The source of this sequence is a human donor who had COVID-19. The sample here was CD4+ T cells from peripheral blood, taken after recovery from COVID-19. The CDR3 corresponds to CASSHSGRMVNEQFF. The nucleotide sequence is TGTGCCAGCAGTCATAGCGGGAGGATGGTCAATGAGCAGTTCTTC.